This T cell receptor (beta chain) was sequenced in a study of B cell selection in AIRE deficiency. Regulatory T cells were sorted as CD4+CD25hiCD127low/negative cells. Germline V gives CDR1 MNHEY, CDR2 SMNVEV (reference sequence). The CDR3 has 17 residues. J gave up 4 bases and V 4 bases, and 8 bases lay outside the gene matches. Method: immunoSEQ multiplex PCR; TCRdb's copy keeps in-frame clones and lacks some. The table lists tens of thousands of clones, around 90% of them singletons. The receptor comes from a human donor in good health. Input material: CD4+CD25+ Tregs sorted from PBMCs. The chain links TRBV27 to TRBJ2-1; 12 bases map to TRBD2. The chain's CDR3 is CASSSSSSGGAYNEQFF. DNA of the CDR3: TGTGCCAGCAGTTCCTCGTCTAGCGGGGGGGCGTACAATGAGCAGTTCTTC.